These 2 T cell receptor beta chains were sequenced from one sample in a study of siplizumab effects on memory and regulatory T cells. Produced via immunoSEQ multiplex PCR; TCRdb's table is partial and in-frame only. The repertoire holds about 120,000 clones, with roughly 89% as singletons. The sample comprised CD4+ T cells sorted from blood. Source of these receptors: a human donor in good health.

The chain has TRBV6-1 and TRBJ2-7; 7 positions match TRBD1. Looked up from germline, CDR1 is MNHNS and CDR2 is SASEGT. The V gene end was trimmed by 9 bases and the J gene end by 1 base; junction bases not matched to a gene: 9. The CDR3 is 14 amino acids. The CDR3 region has the DNA TGTGCCAGTATTGGGGGCAGGGGGTCCTACGAGCAGTACTTC. This codes for CASIGGRGSYEQYF.

Turning to this clone: Other DNA sequences in the same sample also yield this CDR3. The V gene is TRBV18, the J gene TRBJ2-5, with D perhaps TRBD1 or TRBD2 (5 bases each). Germline values: CDR1 KGHSH, CDR2 LQKENI. This CDR3 spans 13 amino acids. Trimming cost V 2 bases and J 5 bases, with 9 bases left between them. For the CDR3, the DNA is TGTGCCAGCTCACCAGGGGGAGAGGAGACCCAGTACTTC. The encoded protein is CASSPGGEETQYF.